This T cell receptor (beta chain) was obtained from a study of blood T cell repertoires in COVID-19. Study at large: From the United States, Italy and Spain came samples of acute and convalescent COVID-19. Sources were T cells, B-cell-depleted T cells, or PBMCs; the material itself was cDNA or gDNA.

In the authors' workflow: It was from reference gene primer amplification that nucleated cell counts were estimated. Here immunoSEQ multiplex PCR was the method, and the copy in TCRdb shows in-frame clones only, minus some. D and trimming come from the DNA, and the V and J calls and clone size come from that table. Counted here are 30,000 to 40,000 clones, 90% occurring once; the ten biggest clones make up roughly an eighth. About this clone: One junction end does not reproduce the germline sequence, and a read error may be involved.

This CDR3 is 16 amino acids long. The V gene's germline CDR1 is SSHAT and CDR2 FNYEAQ (reference sequence). The sequence derives from a human donor in a cohort sampled during active COVID-19. Input material: peripheral blood. This chain joins TRBV7-7 and TRBJ2-1, with D perhaps TRBD2 (6 bases). CDR3 sequence: CASSLGSVSGSNEQFF. The CDR3 DNA reads TGTGCTAGCAGCTTAGGCTCCGTTAGCGGTAGCAATGAGCAGTTCTTC.